The T cell receptor (beta chain) under discussion was sequenced for a study of shared clonotypes between healthy human individuals. Study-level findings and limits: It was anticipated that sequencing depth would influence how many clonotypes donors shared.

Original handling: Because ImmunoSEQ provided only junction sequences with no quality scores, the filtering differed. The assay was immunoSEQ multiplex PCR, and TCRdb's table has in-frame clones only and misses some. That table gives V, J and clone size, and the DNA gave D and trimming. Of approximately 500,000 clones listed, 60% to 80% were seen once; the top ten hold around 13%. Unmatched junction bases numbered 8, after V lost 2 bases and J lost 4 bases. This CDR3 has 15 amino acids. From germline, CDR1 is ENHRY and CDR2 SYGVKD. This clone was seen just once. The antigen is undetermined. The chain combines TRBV10-3 with TRBJ2-7, with 7 bases aligning to TRBD2. This TCR was sampled from a woman aged 40 to 55 in good health. Some clones in this sample may be carry-over from other donors' samples. Sequencing input: PBMCs. The CDR3 is CAISERDLREYEQYF. The DNA of the CDR3 is TGTGCCATCAGTGAGCGGGACTTGCGGGAGTACGAGCAGTACTTC.